A single sample gave rise to the 11 T cell receptor beta chains below, sequenced in a study of blood T cell repertoires in COVID-19. Method: immunoSEQ multiplex PCR; TCRdb's copy keeps in-frame clones and lacks some. The sample has about 41,000 clones, about four fifths seen once; the top ten hold around 42%. The source material was peripheral blood. Receptors were obtained from a woman of 80 years or more with active or convalescent COVID-19.

The V gene is TRBV28, the J gene TRBJ1-5, with a weak D call TRBD1 (5 bases). This CDR3 has 14 residues. V was shortened by 3 bases and J by 3 bases, with 9 bases between the two germline ends. Germline-derived CDR1 and CDR2 are MDHEN and SYDVKM. The CDR3 spells CASSFGGANQPQHF. The CDR3 region has the DNA TGTGCCAGCAGTTTCGGGGGAGCCAATCAGCCCCAGCATTTT.

The chain is built from TRBV5-4 and TRBJ2-7, with 8 bases matching TRBD2. Per germline, CDR1 SGHNT and CDR2 YYREEE (reference sequence). V shed 0 bases, J shed 1 base, and the junction held 6 bases outside the gene matches. CDR3 length equals 16 residues. The CDR3, as DNA: TGTGCCAGCAGCTTGGCCGGGACTAGAGCTTCCTACGAGCAGTACTTC. Protein sequence: CASSLAGTRASYEQYF.

The chain recombines TRBV11-2 with TRBJ1-3; TRBD1 is a possible D gene (5 bases). The CDR3 spans 15 residues. The V end lost 0 bases, the J end lost 8 bases, and 14 bases lay between the germline ends. Germline V gene lookup returns CDR1 SGHAT and CDR2 FQNNGV. The CDR3 region has the DNA TGTGCCAGCAGCTTAGATCTACTCCGCAGGGACACCATATATTTT. It yields the protein CASSLDLLRRDTIYF.

As DNA, the CDR3 is TGTGCCAGCAGTGAATCTCCCCCGGGGGTTGCAGGAAAACTGTTTTTT. It codes for CASSESPPGVAGKLFF. The chain combines TRBV6-1 with TRBJ1-4, with a possible D match to TRBD1 (5 bases). Per germline, CDR1 MNHNS and CDR2 SASEGT. This CDR3 contains 16 residues. With 2 bases removed from V and 10 bases from J, the gap between germline ends came to 20 bases.

This sequence joins TRBV5-1 and TRBJ1-3; D gene ambiguous. This CDR3 spans 14 amino acids. Germline V gene data show CDR1 as SGHRS and CDR2 as YFSETQ. The V end was cut by 0 bases, the J end by 2 bases, with 6 bases between. The CDR3 DNA reads as TGCGCCAGCAGCTTGGATACGGCTGGAAACACCATATATTTT. Translation: CASSLDTAGNTIYF.

The chain has TRBV24-1 and TRBJ2-2; no clear D gene. Trimming took off 0 bases at V and 7 bases at J, with 14 bases between the two ends. Germline V CDR1 and CDR2: KGHDR, SFDVKD. The CDR3 covers 16 residues. The CDR3 nucleotides are TGTGCCACCAGTGATTTGATACAGAAAGATCACGGGGAGCTGTTTTTT. This translates into CATSDLIQKDHGELFF.

This clone was observed a handful of times. A junction end diverges from the germline sequence, so it may reflect a read error. The chain has TRBV5-1 and TRBJ2-1; D call uncertain. CDR3 length: 18 residues. Germline lookup yields CDR1 SGHRS and CDR2 YFSETQ. The CDR3 protein is CASSPRSAEPPSSNEQFF. DNA for the CDR3: TGCGCCAGCAGCCCCCGGTCCGCCGAACCTCCCTCCTCCAATGAGCAGTTCTTC.

V and J are TRBV4-3 and TRBJ2-7, with 10 bases aligning to TRBD2. Per the germline V gene, CDR1 is LGHNA and CDR2 is YSLEER. Losses at the gene ends were 0 bases for V and 2 bases for J; bases not matched to a gene: 1. The CDR3 contains 15 residues. The CDR3 DNA reads as TGCGCCAGCAGCCAAGAACTAGCGGGACCCTACGAGCAGTACTTC. This codes for CASSQELAGPYEQYF.

The J gene is TRBJ1-5, the V gene TRBV6-5; D possibly corresponds to TRBD1 (6 bases). Germline V gene lookup returns CDR1 MNHEY and CDR2 SVGAGI. Between the trimmed V and J ends, which lost 9 bases and 4 bases, there was a span of 10 bases. The CDR3 runs to 12 residues. The DNA for the CDR3 is TGTGCCAGTCTGACAGGAAATCAGCCCCAGCATTTT. As protein: CASLTGNQPQHF.

This clone was counted only a few times. The chain joins TRBV20-1 to TRBJ2-7; 8 bases fit TRBD2. The CDR3 has 14 amino acids. CDR1 and CDR2 from the germline V gene are DFQATT and SNEGSKA (reference sequence). Losses at the gene ends were 3 bases for V and 2 bases for J; bases not matched to a gene: 6. The DNA of the CDR3 is TGCAGTGCTAGTGTGCTAGCGGGTCCCTACGAGCAGTACTTC. Its protein product is CSASVLAGPYEQYF.

V usage is TRBV7-8 and J usage is TRBJ2-7, with TRBD2 identical over 7 bases. V shed 0 bases, J shed 5 bases, and the junction held 1 base outside the gene matches. The CDR3 has 13 amino acids. CDR1 is SGHVS, CDR2 FQNEAQ, per germline. CDR3: CASSLAGTNEQYF. The CDR3 bases are TGTGCCAGCAGCTTAGCGGGGACTAACGAGCAGTACTTC. Full variable domain (outside the CDR3, taken from reference TRBV7-8 and TRBJ2-7): GAGVSQSPRYKVAKRGQDVALRCDPISGHVSLFWYQQALGQGPEFLTYFQNEAQLDKSGLPSDRFFAERPEGSVSTLKIQRTQQEDSAVYLCASSLAGTNEQYFGPGTRLTVT.